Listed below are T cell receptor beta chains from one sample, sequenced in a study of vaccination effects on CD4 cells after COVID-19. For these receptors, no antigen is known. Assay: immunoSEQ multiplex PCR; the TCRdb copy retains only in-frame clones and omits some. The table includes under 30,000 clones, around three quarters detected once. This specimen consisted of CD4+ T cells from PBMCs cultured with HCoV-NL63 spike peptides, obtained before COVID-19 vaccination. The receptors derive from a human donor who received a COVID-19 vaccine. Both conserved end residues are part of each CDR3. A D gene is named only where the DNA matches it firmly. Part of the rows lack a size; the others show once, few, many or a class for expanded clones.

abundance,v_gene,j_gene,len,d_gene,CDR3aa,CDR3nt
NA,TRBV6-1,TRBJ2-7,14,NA,CASSESRSSYEQYF,TGTGCCAGCAGTGAGTCGCGGAGCTCCTACGAGCAGTACTTC
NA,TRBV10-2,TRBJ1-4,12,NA,CASRGDNEKLFF,TGCGCCAGCCGAGGGGATAATGAAAAACTGTTTTTT
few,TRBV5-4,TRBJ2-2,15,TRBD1,CASSLRTGNTGELFF,TGTGCCAGCAGCCTGAGGACAGGGAACACCGGGGAGCTGTTTTTT
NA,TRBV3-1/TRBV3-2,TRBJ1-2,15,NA,CASSQDTTPRGGYTF,TGTGCCAGCAGCCAAGATACCACCCCTAGGGGTGGCTACACCTTC
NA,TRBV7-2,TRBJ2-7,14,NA,CASSLSVTRREQYF,TGTGCCAGCAGCTTATCAGTTACCCGTCGCGAGCAGTACTTC
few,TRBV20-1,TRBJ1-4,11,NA,CSARVLEKLFF,TGCAGTGCTAGAGTTCTTGAAAAACTGTTTTTT
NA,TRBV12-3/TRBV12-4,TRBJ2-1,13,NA,CASARGAYNEQFF,TGTGCCAGCGCTCGTGGCGCCTACAATGAGCAGTTCTTC
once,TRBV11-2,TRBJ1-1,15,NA,CASSSRPGGDTEAFF,TGTGCCAGCAGCTCGCGCCCCGGAGGCGACACTGAAGCTTTCTTT
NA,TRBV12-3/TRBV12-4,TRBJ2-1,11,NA,CASSLNNEQFF,TGTGCCAGCAGTTTAAACAATGAGCAGTTCTTC
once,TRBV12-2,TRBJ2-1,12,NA,CASRRLVDEQFF,TGTGCAAGTCGCCGACTGGTCGATGAGCAGTTCTTC
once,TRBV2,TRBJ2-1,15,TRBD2,CASSEVLAGYNEQFF,TGTGCCAGCAGTGAAGTACTAGCGGGTTACAATGAGCAGTTCTTC
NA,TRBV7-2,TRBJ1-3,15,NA,CASSFSGTRGNTIYF,TGTGCCAGCAGCTTTTCCGGGACACGTGGAAACACCATATATTTT
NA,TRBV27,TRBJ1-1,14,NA,CASMGRSVNTEAFF,TGTGCCAGCATGGGACGGAGTGTGAACACTGAAGCTTTCTTT
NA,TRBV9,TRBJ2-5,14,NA,CASSVGTTQETQYF,TGTGCCAGCAGCGTAGGGACTACCCAAGAGACCCAGTACTTC
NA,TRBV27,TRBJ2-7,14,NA,CASTSWRVSYEQYF,TGTGCCAGCACCTCCTGGAGGGTATCCTACGAGCAGTACTTC
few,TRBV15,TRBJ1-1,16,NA,CATSRDRGQGRTEAFF,TGTGCCACCAGCAGAGATCGGGGTCAGGGAAGGACTGAAGCTTTCTTT
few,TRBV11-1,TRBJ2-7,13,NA,CASSFSPGYEQYF,TGTGCCAGCAGCTTTAGTCCTGGCTACGAGCAGTACTTC
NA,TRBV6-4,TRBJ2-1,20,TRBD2,CASRPLTSGIRDGSYNEQFF,TGTGCCAGCAGGCCTTTGACTAGCGGGATCCGAGATGGCTCCTACAATGAGCAGTTCTTC
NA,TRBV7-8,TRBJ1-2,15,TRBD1,CASSERQGVGYGYTF,TGTGCCAGCAGCGAACGACAGGGGGTGGGCTATGGCTACACCTTC
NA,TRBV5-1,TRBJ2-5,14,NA,CASSLSSTHETQYF,TGCGCCAGCAGCTTGAGTTCGACGCACGAGACCCAGTACTTC
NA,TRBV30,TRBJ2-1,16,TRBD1,CAWSLAGDRVYNEQFF,TGTGCCTGGAGTCTAGCCGGGGACAGGGTATACAATGAGCAGTTCTTC
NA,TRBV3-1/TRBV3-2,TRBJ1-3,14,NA,CASSSTSSGNTIYF,TGTGCCAGCAGCTCCACGAGCTCTGGAAACACCATATATTTT
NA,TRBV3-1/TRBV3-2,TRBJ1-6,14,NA,CASSQGVDNSPLHF,TGTGCCAGCAGCCAAGGAGTAGATAATTCACCCCTCCACTTT
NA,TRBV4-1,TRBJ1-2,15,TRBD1,CASSQIPTGWDGYTF,TGCGCCAGCAGCCAGATCCCGACAGGGTGGGATGGCTACACCTTC
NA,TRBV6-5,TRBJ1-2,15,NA,CASSYSGQGLDGYTF,TGTGCCAGCAGTTACTCCGGCCAGGGCCTGGATGGCTACACCTTC
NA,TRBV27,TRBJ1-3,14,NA,CAGRAIISGNTIYF,TGTGCCGGTCGGGCCATCATCTCTGGAAACACCATATATTTT
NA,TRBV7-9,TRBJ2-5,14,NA,CASSRLAVQETQYF,TGTGCCAGCAGTCGACTGGCGGTCCAAGAGACCCAGTACTTC
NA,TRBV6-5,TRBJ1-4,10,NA,CASEDEKLFF,TGTGCCAGCGAGGATGAAAAACTGTTTTTT
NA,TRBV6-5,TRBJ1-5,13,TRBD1,CASRDRDNQPQHF,TGTGCCAGCAGGGACAGGGACAATCAGCCCCAGCATTTT
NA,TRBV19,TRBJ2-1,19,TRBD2,CASKEGTSGRLSLSNEQFF,TGTGCCAGTAAAGAGGGGACTAGCGGGAGGTTAAGCCTATCCAATGAGCAGTTCTTC
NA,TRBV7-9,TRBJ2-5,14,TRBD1,CASRETQGVETQYF,TGTGCCAGCAGGGAGACGCAGGGGGTTGAGACCCAGTACTTC
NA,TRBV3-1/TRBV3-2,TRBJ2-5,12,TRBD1,CASSTGLETQYF,TGTGCCAGCTCGACAGGGCTGGAGACCCAGTACTTC
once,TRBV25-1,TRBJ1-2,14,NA,CASSLGESYYGYTF,TGTGCCAGCAGTTTGGGGGAGTCCTACTATGGCTACACCTTC
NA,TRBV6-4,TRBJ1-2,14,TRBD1,CASRASGTGEGYTF,TGTGCCAGCAGAGCATCCGGGACAGGGGAAGGCTACACCTTC
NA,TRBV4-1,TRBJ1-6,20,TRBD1,CASSQDGRGQGAVMSSPLHF,TGCGCCAGCAGCCAAGATGGGAGGGGACAGGGGGCGGTTATGAGTTCACCCCTCCACTTT
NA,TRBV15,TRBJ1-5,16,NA,CATSSIGTVINQPQHF,TGTGCCACCAGCAGTATCGGGACGGTTATTAATCAGCCCCAGCATTTT
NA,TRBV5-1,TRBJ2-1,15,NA,CASSLLGAGLNEQFF,TGCGCCAGCAGCTTGCTAGGGGCCGGGCTGAATGAGCAGTTCTTC
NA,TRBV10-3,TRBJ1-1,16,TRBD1,CAISPGQGARGTEAFF,TGTGCCATCAGCCCGGGACAGGGGGCGCGAGGCACTGAAGCTTTCTTT
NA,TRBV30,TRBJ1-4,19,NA,CAWNGGPRAHTGPNEKLFF,TGTGCCTGGAACGGGGGCCCTCGGGCCCATACAGGCCCCAATGAAAAACTGTTTTTT
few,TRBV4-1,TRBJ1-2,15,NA,CASSQNTGVNYGYTF,TGCGCCAGCAGCCAAAATACAGGAGTTAACTATGGCTACACCTTC
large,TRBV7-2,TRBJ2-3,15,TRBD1,CASSLGQGAVDTQYF,TGTGCCAGCAGCTTGGGCCAGGGGGCGGTAGATACGCAGTATTTT
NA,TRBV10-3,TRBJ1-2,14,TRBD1,CAISPGTGTYGYTF,TGTGCCATCAGCCCGGGGACAGGGACCTATGGCTACACCTTC
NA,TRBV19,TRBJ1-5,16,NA,CASSNGIYQSNQPQHF,TGTGCCAGTAGTAACGGGATCTACCAAAGCAATCAGCCCCAGCATTTT
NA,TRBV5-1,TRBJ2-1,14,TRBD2,CASSLSGRAGEQFF,TGCGCCAGCAGCTTGAGCGGGAGGGCCGGTGAGCAGTTCTTC
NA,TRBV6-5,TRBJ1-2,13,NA,CASSFSGFYGYTF,TGTGCCAGCAGTTTCTCAGGGTTCTATGGCTACACCTTC
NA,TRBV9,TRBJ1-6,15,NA,CASSAPQGNNSPLHF,TGTGCCAGCAGCGCACCTCAGGGGAATAATTCACCCCTCCACTTT
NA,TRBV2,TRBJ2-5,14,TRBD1,CASTQDRGQETQYF,TGTGCCAGCACCCAAGACAGGGGGCAAGAGACCCAGTACTTC
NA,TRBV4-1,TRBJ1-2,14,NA,CASSQERLGQGYTF,TGCGCCAGCAGCCAAGAGCGGTTAGGGCAAGGCTACACCTTC
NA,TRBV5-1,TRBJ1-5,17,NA,CASSIGGPSGSNQPQHF,TGCGCCAGCTCCATAGGGGGGCCCTCGGGGAGCAATCAGCCCCAGCATTTT
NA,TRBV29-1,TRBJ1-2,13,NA,CSVDPRVNYGYTF,TGCAGCGTTGATCCCAGGGTAAACTATGGCTACACCTTC
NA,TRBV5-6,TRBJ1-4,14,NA,CASTDGPSNEKLFF,TGTGCCAGCACCGACGGACCTTCTAATGAAAAACTGTTTTTT
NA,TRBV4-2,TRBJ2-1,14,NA,CASSQDRGYNEQFF,TGTGCCAGCAGCCAAGATCGGGGGTACAATGAGCAGTTCTTC
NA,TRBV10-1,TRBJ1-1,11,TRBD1,CASYGTGEAFF,TGCGCCAGCTACGGGACAGGTGAAGCTTTCTTT
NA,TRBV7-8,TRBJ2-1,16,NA,CASSLVRHPPYNEQFF,TGTGCCAGCAGCTTAGTCAGGCATCCCCCCTACAATGAGCAGTTCTTC
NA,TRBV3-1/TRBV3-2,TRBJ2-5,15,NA,CASSQSDTYQETQYF,TGTGCCAGCAGCCAATCCGACACCTACCAAGAGACCCAGTACTTC
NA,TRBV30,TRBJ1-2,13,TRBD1,CAWSRTGSYGYTF,TGTGCCTGGAGTCGGACAGGGAGCTATGGCTACACCTTC
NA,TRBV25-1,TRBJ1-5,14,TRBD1,CASSDTGGSQPQHF,TGTGCCAGCAGTGATACAGGGGGCAGTCAGCCCCAGCATTTT